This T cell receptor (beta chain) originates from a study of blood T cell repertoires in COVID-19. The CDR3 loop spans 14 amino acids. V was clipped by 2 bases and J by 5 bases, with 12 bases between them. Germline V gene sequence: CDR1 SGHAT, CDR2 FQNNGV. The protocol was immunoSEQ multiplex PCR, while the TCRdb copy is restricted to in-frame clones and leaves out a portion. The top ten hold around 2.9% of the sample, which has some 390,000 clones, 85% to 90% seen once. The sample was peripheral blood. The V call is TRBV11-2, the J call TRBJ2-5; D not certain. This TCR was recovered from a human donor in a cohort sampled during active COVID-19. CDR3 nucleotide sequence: TGTGCCAGCAGCTTATCCTTAGCCGGGGAGACCCAGTACTTC. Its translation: CASSLSLAGETQYF.